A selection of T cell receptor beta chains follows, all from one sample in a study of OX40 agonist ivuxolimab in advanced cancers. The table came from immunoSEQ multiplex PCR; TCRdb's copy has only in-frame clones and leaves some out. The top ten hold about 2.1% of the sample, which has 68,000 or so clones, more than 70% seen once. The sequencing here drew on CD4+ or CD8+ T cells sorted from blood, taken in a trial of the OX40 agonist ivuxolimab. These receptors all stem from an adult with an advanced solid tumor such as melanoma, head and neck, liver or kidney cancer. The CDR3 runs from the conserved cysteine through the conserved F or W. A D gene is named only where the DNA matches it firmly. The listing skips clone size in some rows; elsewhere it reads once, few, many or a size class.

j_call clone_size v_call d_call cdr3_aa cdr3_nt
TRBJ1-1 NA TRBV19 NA CASSIHGMNTEAFF TGTGCCAGTAGTATCCACGGCATGAACACTGAAGCTTTCTTT
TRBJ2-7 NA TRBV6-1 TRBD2 CASSVHTAGVSYEQYF TGTGCCAGCAGTGTCCATACAGCGGGGGTCTCCTACGAGCAGTACTTC
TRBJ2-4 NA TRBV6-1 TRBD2 CAIRGVPAKNIQYF TGTGCCATCCGGGGGGTCCCAGCCAAAAACATTCAGTACTTC
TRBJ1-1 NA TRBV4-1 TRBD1 CASSPRQGVPTEAFF TGCGCCAGCAGCCCTCGACAGGGGGTACCCACTGAAGCTTTCTTT
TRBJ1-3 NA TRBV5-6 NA CASSNTFSGNTIYF TGTGCCAGCAGCAACACCTTCTCTGGAAACACCATATATTTT
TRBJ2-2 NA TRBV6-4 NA CASSDQGTGELFF TGTGCCAGCAGTGACCAGGGCACCGGGGAGCTGTTTTTT
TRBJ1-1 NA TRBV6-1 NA CASSDRAVANTEAFF TGTGCCAGCAGTGACAGGGCAGTAGCGAACACTGAAGCTTTCTTT
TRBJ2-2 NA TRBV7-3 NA CASSPTGGDTGELFF TGTGCCAGCAGCCCGACGGGTGGGGACACCGGGGAGCTGTTTTTT
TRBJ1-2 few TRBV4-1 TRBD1 CASSQVDREEGGYTF TGCGCCAGCAGCCAAGTTGACAGGGAGGAGGGTGGCTACACCTTC
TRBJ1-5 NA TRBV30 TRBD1 CAWSEDRPNQPQHF TGTGCCTGGAGTGAGGACAGGCCCAATCAGCCCCAGCATTTT
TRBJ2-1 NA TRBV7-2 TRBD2 CASSLALTSGRGGEQFF TGTGCCAGCAGCTTAGCGCTGACTAGCGGGAGGGGGGGTGAGCAGTTCTTC
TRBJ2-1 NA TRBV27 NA CASSLLHNNEQFF TGTGCCAGCAGTTTACTCCATAACAATGAGCAGTTCTTC
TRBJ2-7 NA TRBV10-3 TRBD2 CALRTSGTSYEQYF TGTGCCCTACGTACTAGCGGGACCTCCTACGAGCAGTACTTC
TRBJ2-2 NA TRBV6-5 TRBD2 CASSPPGGTGELFF TGTGCCAGCAGTCCCCCGGGGGGCACCGGGGAGCTGTTTTTT
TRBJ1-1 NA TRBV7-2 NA CASSLAAQGNTEAFF TGTGCCAGCAGCTTAGCGGCACAGGGGAACACTGAAGCTTTCTTT
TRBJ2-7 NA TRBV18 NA CASSPSTGDLYQQYF TGTGCCAGCTCACCTTCGACAGGAGACTTATACCAGCAGTACTTC
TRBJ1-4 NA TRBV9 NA CASSRGPRLFF TGTGCCAGCAGCCGGGGGCCGCGACTGTTTTTT
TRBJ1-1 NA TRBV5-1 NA CASSPDRFNTEAFF TGCGCCAGCAGCCCGGACAGATTCAACACTGAAGCTTTCTTT
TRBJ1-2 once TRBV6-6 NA CASSYTDAYGYTF TGTGCCAGCAGTTATACAGATGCCTATGGCTACACCTTC
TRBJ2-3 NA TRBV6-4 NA CASSDGVSGASTQYF TGTGCCAGCAGTGACGGGGTCTCGGGGGCGAGTACGCAGTATTTT
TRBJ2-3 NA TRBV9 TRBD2 CASSVAPGTSGADTQYF TGTGCCAGCAGCGTGGCCCCCGGGACTAGCGGGGCAGATACGCAGTATTTT
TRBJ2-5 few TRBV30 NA CAWSVQPIGPQYQETQYF TGTGCCTGGAGTGTACAACCAATAGGGCCTCAGTACCAAGAGACCCAGTACTTC
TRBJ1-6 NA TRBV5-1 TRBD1 CASSLRGRQGLNSPLHF TGCGCCAGCAGCTTGAGGGGAAGACAGGGGTTAAATTCACCCCTCCACTTT
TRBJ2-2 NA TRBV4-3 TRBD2 CASSHRPGLAGANTGELFF TGCGCCAGCAGCCATCGGCCGGGACTAGCGGGAGCGAACACCGGGGAGCTGTTTTTT
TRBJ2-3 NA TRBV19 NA CASSPLFQPDTQYF TGTGCCAGTAGTCCCTTATTCCAGCCAGATACGCAGTATTTT